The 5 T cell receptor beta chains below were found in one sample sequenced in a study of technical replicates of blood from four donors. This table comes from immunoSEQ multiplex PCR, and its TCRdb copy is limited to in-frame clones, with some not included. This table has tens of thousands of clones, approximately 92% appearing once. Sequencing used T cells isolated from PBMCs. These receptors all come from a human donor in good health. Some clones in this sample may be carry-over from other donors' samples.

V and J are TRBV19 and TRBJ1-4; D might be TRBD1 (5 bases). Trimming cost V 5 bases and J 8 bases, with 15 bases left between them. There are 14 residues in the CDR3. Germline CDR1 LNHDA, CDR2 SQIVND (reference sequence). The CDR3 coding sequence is TGTGCCAGTAGTTCGAGTGGGGCCTTCGAAAAACTGTTTTTT. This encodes CASSSSGAFEKLFF.

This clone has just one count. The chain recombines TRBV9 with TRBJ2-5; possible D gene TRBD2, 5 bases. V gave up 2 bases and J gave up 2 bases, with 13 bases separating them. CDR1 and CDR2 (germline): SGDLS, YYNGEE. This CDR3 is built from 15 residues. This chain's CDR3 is CASSVGSISQETQYF. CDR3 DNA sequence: TGTGCCAGCAGCGTTGGGAGTATTAGTCAAGAGACCCAGTACTTC.

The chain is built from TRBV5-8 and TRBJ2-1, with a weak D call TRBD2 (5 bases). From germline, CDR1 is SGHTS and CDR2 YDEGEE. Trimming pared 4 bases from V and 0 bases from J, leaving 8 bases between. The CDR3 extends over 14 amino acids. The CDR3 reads CASSRGSSYNEQFF. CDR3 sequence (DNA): TGTGCCAGCAGCCGAGGGAGCTCCTACAATGAGCAGTTCTTC.

The CDR3 nucleotides read TGTGCCAGCAGCCCCACCGGGACTAGCGGGAGTACAAATGAGCAGTTCTTC. This gives the protein CASSPTGTSGSTNEQFF. This chain joins TRBV13 and TRBJ2-1; 14 nucleotides agree with TRBD2. The CDR3 extends over 17 amino acids. J was trimmed by 7 bases and V by 5 bases; bases with no gene match: 10. Germline CDR1 PRHDT, CDR2 FYEKMQ (reference sequence).

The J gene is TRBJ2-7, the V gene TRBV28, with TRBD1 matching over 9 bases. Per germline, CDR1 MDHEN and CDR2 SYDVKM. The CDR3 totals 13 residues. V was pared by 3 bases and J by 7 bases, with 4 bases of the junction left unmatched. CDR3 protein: CASSFDRGWEQYF. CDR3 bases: TGTGCCAGCAGTTTCGACAGGGGGTGGGAGCAGTACTTC.